The 7 T cell receptor beta chains in this list originate from one sample, sequenced in a study of T cell responses to AZD1222 COVID-19 vaccine listed by TCRdb under 2021. The time point tag for this specimen amounts to: about 28 days (+/-7) after the second vaccine dose. Interpreted using the paper, the treatment or condition label stands for: meningococcal conjugate vaccine given as trial control. Libraries were built with the immunoSEQ multiplex PCR assay. The immuneACCESS repertoire file appears here via TCRdb, limited to in-frame rearrangements. These files lack a portion of the clones; in checked studies, under half of the deficit traces to unresolved V genes, and the cause of the others is not known. The sample data list approximately 150,000 clones, and 70% to 90% of these were observed just once. 4% to 4.5% of the sample is held by the ten biggest clonotypes. This material consisted of peripheral blood, taken 28 days after the second dose of the MenACWY control vaccine. The source is an adult who received the MenACWY meningococcal vaccine as a control.

The chain couples TRBV7-3 to TRBJ1-1; 7 bases line up with TRBD1. The CDR3 loop spans 13 amino acids. The germline V gene encodes CDR1 SGHTA and CDR2 FQGTGA. With 5 bases clipped from V and 11 bases from J, the junction kept 11 bases outside the gene matches. Here the CDR3 reads CASSRDRVGLAFF. CDR3 DNA: TGTGCCAGCAGCCGAGACAGGGTCGGATTGGCTTTCTTT.

The genes are TRBV7-9 and TRBJ1-1; TRBD1 matches 11 bases. CDR1 and CDR2 from the germline V gene are SEHNR and FQNEAQ (reference sequence). This CDR3 contains 15 residues. V dropped 5 bases and J dropped 5; count of bases not matched to a gene: 7. The CDR3 DNA follows: TGTGCCAGCAGCCCTGGACAGGGGGCGAGAACTGAAGCTTTCTTT. As protein: CASSPGQGARTEAFF.

This chain uses TRBV28 with TRBJ1-4; D is undetermined. The V end was cut by 1 base, the J end by 7 bases, with 19 bases between. Germline V lookup: CDR1 MDHEN, CDR2 SYDVKM. The CDR3 runs to 17 residues. CDR3 residues: CASSLYPPRLLGEKLFF. The CDR3 region has the DNA TGTGCCAGCAGTTTATATCCCCCTCGCCTTTTAGGTGAAAAACTGTTTTTT.

This chain joins TRBV7-2 and TRBJ2-7, with 12 bases aligning to TRBD2. V lost 2 bases and J lost 5; bases outside the gene matches: 4. CDR1 is SGHTA, CDR2 FQGNSA, per germline. The CDR3 covers 15 residues. CDR3 bases: TGTGCCAGCAGCTTAACTAGCGGGAGGAGGAACGAGCAGTACTTC. It codes for CASSLTSGRRNEQYF.

This chain's CDR3 is CASSFETNTGELFF. For the CDR3, the DNA is TGTGCCAGCAGCTTTGAAACGAACACCGGGGAGCTGTTTTTT. V is TRBV5-6 and J is TRBJ2-2, with D unclear. CDR3 length: 14 residues. The V gene's germline CDR1 is SGHDT and CDR2 YYEEEE. V lost 2 bases and J lost 0, with 5 bases in between.

The rearrangement links TRBV12-5 to TRBJ2-1, with TRBD2 matching 8 bases. This CDR3 comprises 14 residues. Germline lookup yields CDR1 LGHNT and CDR2 FRNRAP. The CDR3: CPTGSGRSRNEQFF. Here the CDR3 DNA reads TGTCCCACCGGGAGCGGGAGAAGTCGTAATGAGCAGTTCTTC.

V gene TRBV7-9 combines with J gene TRBJ1-3; D ambiguous. Germline CDR1 and CDR2: SEHNR and FQNEAQ (reference sequence). The V end was cut by 1 base, the J end by 3 bases, with 1 base between. The CDR3 covers 12 residues. CDR3 in amino acids: CASSLDGNTIYF. The CDR3 DNA reads as TGTGCCAGCAGCTTAGATGGAAACACCATATATTTT.